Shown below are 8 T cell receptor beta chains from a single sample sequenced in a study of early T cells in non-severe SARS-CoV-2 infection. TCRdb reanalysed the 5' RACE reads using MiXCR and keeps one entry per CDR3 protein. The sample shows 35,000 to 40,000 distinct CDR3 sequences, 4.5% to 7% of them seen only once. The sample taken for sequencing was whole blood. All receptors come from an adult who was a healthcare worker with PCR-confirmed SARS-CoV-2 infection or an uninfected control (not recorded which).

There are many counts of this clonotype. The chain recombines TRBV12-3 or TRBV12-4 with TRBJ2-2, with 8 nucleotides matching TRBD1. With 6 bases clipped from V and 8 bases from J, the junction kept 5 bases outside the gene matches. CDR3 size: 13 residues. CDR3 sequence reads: CASRPTGGGELFF. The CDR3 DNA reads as TGTGCCAGCAGACCAACAGGGGGAGGGGAGCTGTTTTTT.

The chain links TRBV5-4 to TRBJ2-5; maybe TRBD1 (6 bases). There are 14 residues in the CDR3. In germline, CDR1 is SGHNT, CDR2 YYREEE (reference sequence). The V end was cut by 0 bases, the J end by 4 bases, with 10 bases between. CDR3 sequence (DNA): TGTGCCAGCAGCTTGGTTGGGACATCAGAGACCCAGTACTTC. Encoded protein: CASSLVGTSETQYF.

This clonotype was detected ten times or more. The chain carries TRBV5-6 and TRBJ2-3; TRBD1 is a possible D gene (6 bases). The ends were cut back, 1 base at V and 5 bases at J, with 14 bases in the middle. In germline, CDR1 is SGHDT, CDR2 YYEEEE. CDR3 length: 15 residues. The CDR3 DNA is TGTGCCAGCAGCTTGTGGGGCGGCAGGGGAGATACGCAGTATTTT. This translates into CASSLWGGRGDTQYF.

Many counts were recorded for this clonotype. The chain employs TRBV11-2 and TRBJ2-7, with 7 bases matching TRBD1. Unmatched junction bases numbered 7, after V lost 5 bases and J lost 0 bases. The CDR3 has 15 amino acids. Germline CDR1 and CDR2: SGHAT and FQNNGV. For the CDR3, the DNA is TGTGCCAGCAGCCGTATGAGGGACAGCTCCTACGAGCAGTACTTC. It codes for CASSRMRDSSYEQYF.

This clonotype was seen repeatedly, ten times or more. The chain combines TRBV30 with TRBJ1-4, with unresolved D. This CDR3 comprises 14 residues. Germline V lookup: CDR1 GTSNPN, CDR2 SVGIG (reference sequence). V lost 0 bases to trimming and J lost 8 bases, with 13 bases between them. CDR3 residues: CAWSVQPLEEKLFF. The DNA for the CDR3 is TGTGCCTGGAGTGTACAACCCCTCGAGGAAAAACTGTTTTTT.

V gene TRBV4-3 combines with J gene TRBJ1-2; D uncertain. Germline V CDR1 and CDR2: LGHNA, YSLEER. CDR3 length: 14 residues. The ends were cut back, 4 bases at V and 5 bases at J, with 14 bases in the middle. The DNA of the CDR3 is TGCGCCAGCAGCCGTGAAGGCTATGCGTATGGCTACACCTTC. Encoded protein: CASSREGYAYGYTF.

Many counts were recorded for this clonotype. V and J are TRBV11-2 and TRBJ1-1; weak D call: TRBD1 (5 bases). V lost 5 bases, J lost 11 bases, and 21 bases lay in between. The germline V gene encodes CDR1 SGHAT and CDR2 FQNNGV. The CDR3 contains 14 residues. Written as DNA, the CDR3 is TGTGCCAGCAGCGTCTCCCCCAGGGCGTGGGGGGCTTTCTTT. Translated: CASSVSPRAWGAFF. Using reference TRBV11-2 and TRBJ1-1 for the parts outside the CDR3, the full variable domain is EAGVAQSPRYKIIEKRQSVAFWCNPISGHATLYWYQQILGQGPKLLIQFQNNGVVDDSQLPKDRFSAERLKGVDSTLKIQPAKLEDSAVYLCASSVSPRAWGAFFGQGTRLTVV.

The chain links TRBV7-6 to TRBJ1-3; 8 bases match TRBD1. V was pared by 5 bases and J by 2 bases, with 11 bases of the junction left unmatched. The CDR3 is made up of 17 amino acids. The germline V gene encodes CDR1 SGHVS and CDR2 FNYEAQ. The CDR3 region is CASSPRGVTGAGNTIYF. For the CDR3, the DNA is TGTGCCAGCAGCCCCCGAGGGGTGACAGGGGCTGGAAACACCATATATTTT. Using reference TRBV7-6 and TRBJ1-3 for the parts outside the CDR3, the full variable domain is GAGVSQSPRYKVTKRGQDVALRCDPISGHVSLYWYRQALGQGPEFLTYFNYEAQQDKSGLPNDRFSAERPEGSISTLTIQRTEQRDSAMYRCASSPRGVTGAGNTIYFGEGSWLTVV.